A single TCR beta chain is shown here with its context. The target antigen is unknown. TCRdb's table, derived via immunoSEQ multiplex PCR, lists solely in-frame clones and lacks some. This sample has roughly 29,000 clones, with about 96% found just once. The data originate from a study of regulatory and conventional T cells in RAG deficiency. Study results and caveats: RAG-deficient patients showed markedly lower Shannon entropy and higher Simpson indices than control T-cell subsets. Treg unique TCR beta sequences were about 100-fold fewer in Omenn syndrome and CID/AS patients than controls.

This CDR3 is built from 13 residues. Trimming took off 3 bases at V and 2 bases at J, with 6 bases between the two ends. The germline CDR1 and CDR2 sequences are MNHEY and SMNVEV (reference sequence). Genomic DNA came from blood conventional CD4+ T cells gated CD25-low CD127-high. These data were also filed under a second study, of regulatory T cells. That paper adds: Primers: 52 TRBV forward and 13 TRBJ reverse. Regulatory T cells showed the strongest V-J pair restriction and V/J gene skewing among patient repertoires.

The sample taken for sequencing was CD25- CD4+ T cells sorted from blood. The rearrangement joins TRBV27 to TRBJ2-3, with D unclear. This TCR derives from a human donor in good health. The chain's CDR3 is CASSFRVTDTQYF. For the CDR3, the DNA is TGTGCCAGCAGTTTCCGGGTCACAGATACGCAGTATTTT.